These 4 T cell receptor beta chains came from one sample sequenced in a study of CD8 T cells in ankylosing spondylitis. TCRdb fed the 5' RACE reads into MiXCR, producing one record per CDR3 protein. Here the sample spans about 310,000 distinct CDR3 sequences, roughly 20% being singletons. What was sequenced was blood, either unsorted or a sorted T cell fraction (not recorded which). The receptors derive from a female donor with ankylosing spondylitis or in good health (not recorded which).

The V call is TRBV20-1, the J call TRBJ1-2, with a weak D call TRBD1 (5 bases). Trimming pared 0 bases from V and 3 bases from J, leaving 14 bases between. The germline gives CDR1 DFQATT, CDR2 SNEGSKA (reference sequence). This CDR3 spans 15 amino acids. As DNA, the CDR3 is TGCAGTGCTAGAGATCTTGAACGGACATACTATGGCTACACCTTC. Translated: CSARDLERTYYGYTF.

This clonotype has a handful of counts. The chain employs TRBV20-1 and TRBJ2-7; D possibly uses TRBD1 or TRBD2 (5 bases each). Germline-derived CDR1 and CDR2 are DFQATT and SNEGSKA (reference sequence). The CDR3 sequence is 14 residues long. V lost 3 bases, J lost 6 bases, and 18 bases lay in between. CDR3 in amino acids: CSASGTQARSEQYF. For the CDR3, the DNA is TGCAGTGCTAGCGGGACCCAAGCCCGTTCCGAGCAGTACTTC.

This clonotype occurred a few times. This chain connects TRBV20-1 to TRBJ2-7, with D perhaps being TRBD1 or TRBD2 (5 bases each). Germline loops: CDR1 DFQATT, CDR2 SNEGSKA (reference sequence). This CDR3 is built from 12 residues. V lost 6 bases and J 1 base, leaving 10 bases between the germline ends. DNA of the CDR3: TGCAGTGCCCCGGGACCTTCCTACGAGCAGTACTTC. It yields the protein CSAPGPSYEQYF.

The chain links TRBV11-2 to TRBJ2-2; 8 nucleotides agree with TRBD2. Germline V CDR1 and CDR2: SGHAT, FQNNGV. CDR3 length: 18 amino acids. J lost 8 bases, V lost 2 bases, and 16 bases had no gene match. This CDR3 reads CASSLSQTGGPGRGELFF. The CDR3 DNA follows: TGTGCCAGCAGCTTAAGTCAAACGGGAGGGCCGGGTAGGGGGGAGCTGTTTTTT.